The 4 T cell receptor beta chains given below trace back to one sample, sequenced in a study of multiple sclerosis patients with progressive multifocal leukoencephalopathy. Time point given: time of PML onset. Assay used: immunoSEQ multiplex PCR; TCRdb lists only in-frame clones, some missing. The repertoire has approximately 30,000 clones, approximately 86% of them found once; the top ten carry 5.7%. This sample comprised PBMCs, obtained from a patient treated with natalizumab. These receptor sequences come from a woman aged 40 to 50 with progressive multifocal leukoencephalopathy.

Points on this clone: A read error may produce the germline difference seen at one junction end. The V call is TRBV6-5, the J call TRBJ2-1; D assignment may be TRBD1 or TRBD2 (5 bases each). The V gene's germline CDR1 is MNHEY and CDR2 SVGAGI. This CDR3 comprises 15 residues. The CDR3 DNA reads TGTGCCAGCAGGGCCGACAGTGGCGGGTACAATGAGCAGGTCTTC. Translation: CASRADSGGYNEQVF.

This clone was counted only a few times. This sequence joins TRBV19 and TRBJ2-2, with 8 bases aligning to TRBD1. Germline V gene sequence: CDR1 LNHDA, CDR2 SQIVND (reference sequence). The CDR3 has 13 residues. J gave up 6 bases and V 8 bases, and 5 bases lay outside the gene matches. CDR3 coding DNA: TGTGCCAGTTCCCTACAGGGGGCCGGGGAGCTGTTTTTT. Translating gives CASSLQGAGELFF.

Only a few counts were recorded for this clone. The rearrangement uses TRBV30 and TRBJ1-3; a weak D match, TRBD1 (6 bases). Trimming shortened V by 2 bases and J by 3 bases, and 17 bases separated the two germline ends. The CDR3 runs 16 residues. CDR1 and CDR2 (germline): GTSNPN, SVGIG (reference sequence). The DNA for the CDR3 is TGTGCCTGGAGTCGGGGACATGGTCAAGGTGGAAACACCATATATTTT. This translates into CAWSRGHGQGGNTIYF.

The rearrangement joins TRBV27 to TRBJ2-1; TRBD2 agrees at 8 bases. Unmatched junction bases numbered 11, after V lost 4 bases and J lost 6 bases. The CDR3 runs to 16 residues. Germline V gives CDR1 MNHEY, CDR2 SMNVEV (reference sequence). The DNA of the CDR3 is TGTGCCAGCAGTTCCCTGGGTGGCGGGAGGATCAATGAGCAGTTCTTC. It yields the protein CASSSLGGGRINEQFF.